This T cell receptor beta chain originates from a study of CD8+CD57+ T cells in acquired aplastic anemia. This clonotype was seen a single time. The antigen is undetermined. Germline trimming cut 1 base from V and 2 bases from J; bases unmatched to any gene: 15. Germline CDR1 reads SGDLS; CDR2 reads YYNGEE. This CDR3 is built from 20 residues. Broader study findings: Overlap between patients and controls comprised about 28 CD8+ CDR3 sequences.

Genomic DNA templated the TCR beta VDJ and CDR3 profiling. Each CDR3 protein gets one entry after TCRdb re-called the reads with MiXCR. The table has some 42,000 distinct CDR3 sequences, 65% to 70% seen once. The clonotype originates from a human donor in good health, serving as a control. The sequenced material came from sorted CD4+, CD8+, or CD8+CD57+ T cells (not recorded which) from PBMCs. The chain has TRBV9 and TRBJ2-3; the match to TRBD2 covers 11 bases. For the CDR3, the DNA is TGTGCCAGCAGCGTAAACCCTGCTAGCGGGGGGCCCCGACCCACAGATACGCAGTATTTT. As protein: CASSVNPASGGPRPTDTQYF.